This TCR beta chain was recorded in a study of T-cell memory formation after mild COVID-19. TCRdb called the 5' RACE reads again in MiXCR, with one record for every CDR3 protein. The sample records approximately 350,000 distinct CDR3 sequences, under 30% being singletons. The CDR3 has 16 amino acids. V lost 5 bases, J lost 2 bases, and 7 bases stayed unmatched. From germline, CDR1 is SGHVS and CDR2 FQNEAQ. This TCR came from an adult woman who had mild COVID-19 (a few samples of this study predate the infection). Cell type and time point are not known. Sequenced sample: PBMCs or a T cell subset sorted from them (not recorded which). This chain connects TRBV7-8 to TRBJ2-1, with 9 bases identical to TRBD1. The CDR3 loop is CASSPIRDRAYNEQFF. The CDR3 nucleotides are TGTGCCAGCAGCCCCATACGGGACAGGGCCTACAATGAGCAGTTCTTC. The complete variable domain, with remaining parts taken from reference TRBV7-8 and TRBJ2-1, reads GAGVSQSPRYKVAKRGQDVALRCDPISGHVSLFWYQQALGQGPEFLTYFQNEAQLDKSGLPSDRFFAERPEGSVSTLKIQRTQQEDSAVYLCASSPIRDRAYNEQFFGPGTRLTVL.